The 6 T cell receptor beta chains below were found in one sample sequenced in a study of blood T cell repertoires in COVID-19. Some clones are missing from TCRdb's copy, which holds only in-frame ones; the method was immunoSEQ multiplex PCR. The table records 100,000 to 150,000 clones, roughly three quarters of them present only once. Sequences were obtained from peripheral blood. Receptor source: a human donor in a cohort sampled during active COVID-19.

The rearrangement uses TRBV5-1 and TRBJ2-7; 9 positions agree with TRBD1. V lost 2 bases, J lost 4 bases, and 4 bases stayed unmatched. In germline, CDR1 is SGHRS, CDR2 YFSETQ. The CDR3 extends over 14 amino acids. The CDR3 loop is CASSFGTGLYEQYF. CDR3 DNA: TGCGCCAGCAGCTTCGGGACAGGGCTATACGAGCAGTACTTC.

The chain uses TRBV5-4 and TRBJ2-7; D may be TRBD2 (6 bases). V was pared by 4 bases and J by 3 bases, with 14 bases between. The germline V gene has CDR1 SGHNT and CDR2 YYREEE (reference sequence). This CDR3 comprises 14 residues. The CDR3 is CASSLQGLNYEQYF. As DNA, the CDR3 is TGTGCCAGCAGCCTCCAGGGACTGAACTACGAGCAGTACTTC. Together with reference TRBV5-4 and TRBJ2-7, the CDR3 gives the full variable domain: ETGVTQSPTHLIKTRGQQVTLRCSSQSGHNTVSWYQQALGQGPQFIFQYYREEENGRGNFPPRFSGLQFPNYSSELNVNALELDDSALYLCASSLQGLNYEQYFGPGTRLTVT.

This sequence joins TRBV30 and TRBJ1-6; D is unclear. From germline, CDR1 is GTSNPN and CDR2 SVGIG (reference sequence). This CDR3 has 13 residues. Trimming took 2 bases from V and 3 from J, leaving 5 bases between them. The DNA for the CDR3 is TGTGCCTGGAGTCCGGGCTATAATTCACCCCTCCACTTT. Amino acid sequence: CAWSPGYNSPLHF. The variable domain in full, with the rest retrieved from reference TRBV30 and TRBJ1-6, is SQTIHQWPATLVQPVGSPLSLECTVEGTSNPNLYWYRQAAGRGLQLLFYSVGIGQISSEVPQNLSASRPQDRQFILSSKKLLLSDSGFYLCAWSPGYNSPLHFGNGTRLTVT.

This chain links TRBV18 with TRBJ2-5; 8 positions agree with TRBD1. CDR1 is KGHSH, CDR2 LQKENI, per germline. Trimming took 3 bases from V and 5 from J; bases not matched to a gene: 8. CDR3 length equals 15 residues. This CDR3 is CASSPKQGVEETQYF. The CDR3 nucleotides are TGTGCCAGCTCACCCAAACAGGGGGTTGAGGAGACCCAGTACTTC.

The J gene is TRBJ1-1, the V gene TRBV19; 8 nucleotides line up with TRBD1. V shed 7 bases and J 0 bases; nucleotides not matched to a gene: 4. The germline V gene has CDR1 LNHDA and CDR2 SQIVND (reference sequence). The length of the CDR3 is 14 residues. CDR3 DNA: TGTGCCAGTACGAGACAGGGGTTGAACACTGAAGCTTTCTTT. This sequence encodes CASTRQGLNTEAFF.

This sequence joins TRBV11-2 and TRBJ1-3; maybe TRBD1 (5 bases). The germline V gene has CDR1 SGHAT and CDR2 FQNNGV. Trimming took 1 base from V and 2 from J, leaving 15 bases between them. This CDR3 contains 17 residues. The CDR3 region is CASSLGRGSFAGNTIYF. CDR3 sequence (DNA): TGTGCCAGCAGCTTAGGGCGGGGGTCCTTCGCTGGAAACACCATATATTTT.